This entry features one T cell receptor (beta chain) sequence. Its antigen is unknown. No base-level quality is on record; no much larger clone is a single base apart. The sample belongs to a study of tumour-infiltrating T cells in Burkitt lymphoma (dated by TCRdb to between 2020 and 2021). Context from the whole study: All epidemiological subtypes of Burkitt lymphoma were represented in the cohort, which was made up of 82 patients. TCR repertoire data were compared against clinical outcome, and productive clonality predicted overall survival and progression-free survival independently of established prognostic factors such as age at diagnosis. Broad study findings and their caveats: Several public clonotypes shared across numerous Burkitt lymphoma patients were found, suggesting shared tumour neoantigen selection absent from diffuse large B-cell lymphoma.

Library preparation was by the immunoSEQ multiplex PCR assay. The immuneACCESS repertoire file appears here via TCRdb, limited to in-frame rearrangements. These files lack a portion of the clones; in checked studies, under half of the deficit traces to unresolved V genes, and the cause of the others is not known. The sample table records 450 to 550 clones; roughly 96% of these occur just once. Approximately 7% of the sample lies in the top ten. The CDR1 and CDR2 encoded by the germline V gene are SGHVS and FQNEAQ. From its cysteine to its phenylalanine, the CDR3 spans 13 amino acids. Only the CDR3 part of the read is kept: 39 bases, read in frame from the first base. Trimming costs V 6 bases and J 6 bases, and their ends lie 12 bases apart.

This clonotype was obtained from a human donor with Burkitt lymphoma. This chain is built from TRBV7-8 and TRBJ1-5, with no confident D gene call. Sequenced: tumor tissue. CDR3 reads: CASRHSWGQPQHF. The bases read TGTGCCAGCAGACATAGCTGGGGTCAGCCCCAGCATTTT.